These T cell receptor beta chains were read from a single sample in a study of blood T cell repertoires in COVID-19. Here immunoSEQ multiplex PCR was the method, and the copy in TCRdb shows in-frame clones only, minus some. This table has about 260,000 clones, 80% to 90% appearing once. Sequencing was carried out using peripheral blood. Receptors originate from a man aged 55-75 years with acute or convalescent COVID-19. Both conserved end residues are part of each CDR3. A D gene is named only where the DNA matches it firmly. Not every row has a clone size; where given, it reads once, few, many or a size class.

d_call: NA; j_call: TRBJ2-1; clone_size: NA; v_call: TRBV29-1; cdr3_nt: TGCAGCGTTCTTCTAGGAAACAGACGGGGCAATGAGCAGTTCTTC; cdr3_aa: CSVLLGNRRGNEQFF
d_call: TRBD2; j_call: TRBJ2-2; clone_size: NA; v_call: TRBV9; cdr3_nt: TGTGCCAGCAGCGTAGCACTAGCGGGCTACACCGGGGAGCTGTTTTTT; cdr3_aa: CASSVALAGYTGELFF
d_call: NA; j_call: TRBJ2-7; clone_size: NA; v_call: TRBV6-5; cdr3_nt: TGTGCCAGCAGTTACTCAGGCGGGACCCTCCTCGAGCAGTACTTC; cdr3_aa: CASSYSGGTLLEQYF
d_call: NA; j_call: TRBJ1-1; clone_size: once; v_call: TRBV27; cdr3_nt: TGTGCCAGCAGTTTAAGAGACAGCCCTAACACTGAAGCTTTCTTT; cdr3_aa: CASSLRDSPNTEAFF
d_call: TRBD1; j_call: TRBJ1-5; clone_size: NA; v_call: TRBV3-1/TRBV3-2; cdr3_nt: TGTGCCAGCAGCCCTCGGGACAGGGGGCTAAGTCAGCCCCAGCATTTT; cdr3_aa: CASSPRDRGLSQPQHF
d_call: TRBD1; j_call: TRBJ2-7; clone_size: NA; v_call: TRBV5-1; cdr3_nt: TGCGCCAGCAGGAACGGGACAGGGAGCTTCTACGAGCAGTACTTC; cdr3_aa: CASRNGTGSFYEQYF
d_call: TRBD2; j_call: TRBJ2-5; clone_size: NA; v_call: TRBV4-3; cdr3_nt: TGCGCCAGCAGCCAAGCTAGCGGGCAGCAAGAGACCCAGTACTTC; cdr3_aa: CASSQASGQQETQYF
d_call: TRBD1; j_call: TRBJ2-7; clone_size: NA; v_call: TRBV5-1; cdr3_nt: TGCGCCAGCAGCTCGGACAGGGGGCTGAGGGAGCAGTACTTC; cdr3_aa: CASSSDRGLREQYF
d_call: NA; j_call: TRBJ2-3; clone_size: NA; v_call: TRBV5-1; cdr3_nt: TGCGCCAGCAGCTTGGCTAGCGGCACAGATACGCAGTATTTT; cdr3_aa: CASSLASGTDTQYF
d_call: TRBD1; j_call: TRBJ1-2; clone_size: few; v_call: TRBV2; cdr3_nt: TGTGCCAGCAGTGAAACTGGGACAGGGGGCGCCGGCTATGGCTACACCTTC; cdr3_aa: CASSETGTGGAGYGYTF
d_call: TRBD2; j_call: TRBJ2-3; clone_size: NA; v_call: TRBV6-1; cdr3_nt: TGTGCCAGCAGTGAACTGGGACTAGCGGGAACCGCAGATACGCAGTATTTT; cdr3_aa: CASSELGLAGTADTQYF
d_call: TRBD1; j_call: TRBJ1-5; clone_size: NA; v_call: TRBV19; cdr3_nt: TGTGCCAGTAGGCTTTGGGACAGGGCTCCAACGGGCAATCAGCCCCAGCATTTT; cdr3_aa: CASRLWDRAPTGNQPQHF